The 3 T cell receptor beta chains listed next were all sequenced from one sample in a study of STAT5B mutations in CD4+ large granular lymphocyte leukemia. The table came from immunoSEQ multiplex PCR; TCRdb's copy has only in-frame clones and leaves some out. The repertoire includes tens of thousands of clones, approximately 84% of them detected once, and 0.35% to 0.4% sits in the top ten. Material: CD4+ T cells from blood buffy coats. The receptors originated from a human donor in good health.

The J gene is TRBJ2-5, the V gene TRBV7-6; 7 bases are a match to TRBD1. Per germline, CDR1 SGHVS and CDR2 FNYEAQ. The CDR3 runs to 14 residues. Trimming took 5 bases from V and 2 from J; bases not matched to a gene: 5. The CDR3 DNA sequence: TGTGCCAGCAGCAAAGGGACAGATCAAGAGACCCAGTACTTC. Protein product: CASSKGTDQETQYF.

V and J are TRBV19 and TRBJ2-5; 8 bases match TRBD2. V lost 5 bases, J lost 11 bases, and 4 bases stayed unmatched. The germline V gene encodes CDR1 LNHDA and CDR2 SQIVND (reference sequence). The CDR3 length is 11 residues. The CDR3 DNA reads TGTGCCAGTAGTGGCGGGGGGAGGCAGTACTTC. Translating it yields CASSGGGRQYF.

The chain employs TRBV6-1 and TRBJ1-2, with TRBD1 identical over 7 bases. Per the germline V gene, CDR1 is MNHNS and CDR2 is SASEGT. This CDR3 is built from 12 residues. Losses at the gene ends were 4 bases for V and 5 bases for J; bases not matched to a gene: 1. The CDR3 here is CASSVTGYGYTF. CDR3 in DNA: TGTGCCAGCAGTGTGACAGGGTATGGCTACACCTTC.